Reported below is one TCR beta chain. In the study's own analysis: Amplification of reference gene primers provided the estimated nucleated cell counts. TCRdb's table, derived via immunoSEQ multiplex PCR, lists solely in-frame clones and lacks some. V and J calls and clone size are copied from that table; D and trimming were computed from the DNA. Among around 230,000 clones listed, roughly four fifths were seen once. This sample was taken from a study of blood T cell repertoires in COVID-19. The age range of participants was 18 to 89 years, with residence in about two dozen US areas. Participants' own reports of clinical history determined their cohort assignment. The recovered donors of Cohort 3 showed two negative PCRs, clearance, or symptom resolution. V shed 4 bases and J shed 6 bases, with 10 bases lying between them. CDR1 and CDR2 (germline): LGHDT, YNNKEL (reference sequence). The CDR3 has 14 residues.

The chain has TRBV3-1 (or the pseudogene TRBV3-2) and TRBJ1-6; D remains unclear. The source material was PBMCs or T cells enriched from blood (not recorded which). This TCR derives from a man in his forties or fifties who had recovered from COVID-19. The CDR3 nucleotides are TGTGCCAGCAGCCGGAGGGAGGGTAATTCACCCCTCCACTTT. Translated, it gives CASSRREGNSPLHF.